This T cell receptor (beta chain) was sequenced during a study of beta chain features in type 1 diabetes. It was one heparinised blood draw, averaging about 116 mL, that each donor gave. In the case of this clone: Its antigen is as yet unknown.

Notes on the study in general: Researchers report that Type 1 diabetes patients had moderately but significantly shorter TCRB CDR3s across all four CD4+ subsets.

Every bit of the isolated RNA underwent reverse transcription, so sequencing read expressed TCRB transcripts. The method was immunoSEQ multiplex PCR; TCRdb's version includes in-frame clones alone and lacks a portion of them. The profile shows 600,000 or so clones, roughly an eighth of them singletons. This CDR3 region has 14 residues. The V end lost 2 bases, the J end lost 2 bases, and 9 bases lay between the germline ends. Looked up from germline, CDR1 is SGDLS and CDR2 is YYNGEE. Source material: naive CD4+ T cells from blood. The TCR was taken from a man aged 25-45 years with type 1 diabetes. The chain joins TRBV9 to TRBJ2-3, with D possibly being TRBD2 (5 bases). Here the CDR3 DNA reads TGTGCCAGCAGCGTCTCCGGGGACACAGATACGCAGTATTTT. As protein: CASSVSGDTDTQYF.